This TCR beta chain originates from a study of post-analysis software for immune sequencing data. General study results and limits: Relative to controls, patients had about five TRBV segments at higher frequency, with TRBV5-6, TRBV5-1 and TRBV20-1 among these. People with multiple sclerosis had a significantly lower normalized Chao1 diversity than controls did. Strong co-clustering by F measure was evident for samples that had been prepared in the same batch.

The library was made from cDNA and included unique molecular identifiers. About 500,000 cDNA molecules were obtained from approximately 1 to 10 million T cells. TCRdb used MiXCR to reprocess the PCR reads, holding one entry per CDR3 protein. The sample records fewer than 900,000 distinct CDR3 sequences, around 46% being singletons. Worth noting for this clonotype: No antigen is known for it.

Germline assignment: CDR1 SQVTM and CDR2 ANQGSEA. This CDR3 comprises 15 residues. The ends lost 4 bases at V and 3 bases at J; junction bases unmatched: 10. The sequenced sample consisted of blood. This receptor was taken from a girl aged 5-17 years with multiple sclerosis. The V gene is TRBV29-1, the J gene TRBJ2-7; 9 positions agree with TRBD1. The CDR3: CSVARYDRGDYEQYF. As DNA, the CDR3 is TGCAGCGTTGCGAGATATGACAGGGGGGACTACGAGCAGTACTTC.